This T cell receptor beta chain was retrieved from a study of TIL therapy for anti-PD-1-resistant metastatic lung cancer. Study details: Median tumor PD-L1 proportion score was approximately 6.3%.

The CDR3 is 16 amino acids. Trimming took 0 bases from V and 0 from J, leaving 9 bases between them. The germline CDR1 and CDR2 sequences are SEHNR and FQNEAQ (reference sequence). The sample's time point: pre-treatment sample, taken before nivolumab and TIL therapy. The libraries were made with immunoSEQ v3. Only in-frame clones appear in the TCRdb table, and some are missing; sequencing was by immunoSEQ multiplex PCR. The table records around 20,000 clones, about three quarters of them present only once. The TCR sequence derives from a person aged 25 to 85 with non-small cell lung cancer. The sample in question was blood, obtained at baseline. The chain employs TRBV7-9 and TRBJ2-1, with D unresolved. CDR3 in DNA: TGTGCCAGCAGCTTAGCGCTCCTCAGCTCCTACAATGAGCAGTTCTTC. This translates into CASSLALLSSYNEQFF. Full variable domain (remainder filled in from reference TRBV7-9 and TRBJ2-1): DTGVSQNPRHKITKRGQNVTFRCDPISEHNRLYWYRQTLGQGPEFLTYFQNEAQLEKSRLLSDRFSAERPKGSFSTLEIQRTEQGDSAMYLCASSLALLSSYNEQFFGPGTRLTVL.